This T cell receptor (beta chain) was sequenced during a study of shared clonotypes between healthy human individuals. Study-level findings and limits: The represented genetic and exposure-history diversity was limited by the small number of donors.

This clone was picked up one time. The antigen is undetermined. The assay was carried out at the deep level. Produced via immunoSEQ multiplex PCR; TCRdb's table is partial and in-frame only. This table has approximately 2.5 million clones, roughly 92% appearing once. The CDR3 loop spans 12 amino acids. This receptor was obtained from a man younger than 35 in good health. The V gene is TRBV21-1, the J gene TRBJ2-1. TRBV21-1 is tagged as a pseudogene. The sample consisted of naive CD4+ T cells sorted from blood. Subset denoted: CD45RA+ positively selected. CDR3 sequence (DNA): TGTGCCAGCAACCGTCACTACAATGAGCAGTTCTTC. It is translated as CASNRHYNEQFF.